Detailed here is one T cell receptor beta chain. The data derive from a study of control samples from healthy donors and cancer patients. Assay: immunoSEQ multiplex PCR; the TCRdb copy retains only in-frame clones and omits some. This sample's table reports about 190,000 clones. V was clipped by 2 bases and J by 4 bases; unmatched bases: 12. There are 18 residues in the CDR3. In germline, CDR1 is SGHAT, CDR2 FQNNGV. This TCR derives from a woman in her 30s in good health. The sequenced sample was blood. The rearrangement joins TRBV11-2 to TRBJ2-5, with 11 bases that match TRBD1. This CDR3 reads CASSLSGRRTGGRETQYF. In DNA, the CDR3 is TGTGCCAGCAGCTTAAGTGGGAGGCGGACAGGGGGCAGAGAGACCCAGTACTTC.